The present TCR beta chain was sequenced within a study of blood T cells in healthy people across ages. The authors drew around 11 milliliters of peripheral blood from each donor. Isolation yielded PBMCs, at least 6.5 million per sample, in every case. This clonotype has more than one count but fewer than ten. What it binds is unknown. Overall study results and limits: The authors considered diversity estimates from one million T cells to be underestimates.

A sample-barcoded 5' primer and a J-beta primer mix were used in a second PCR of about 6 to 11 cycles. From the 5' RACE reads, TCRdb called clonotypes with MiXCR, one entry per CDR3 protein. The sample records 800,000 to 1,000,000 distinct CDR3 sequences, around 49% being singletons. The sequenced sample consisted of blood. The TCR comes from a man aged 30 to 39 in good health.

The DNA of the CDR3 is TGTGCCAGCAAGGAGCGGGGGCCAACCTACGAGCAGTACTTC. Translating gives CASKERGPTYEQYF. The chain has TRBV27 and TRBJ2-7; 8 bases match TRBD2. The V and J ends lost 7 bases and 2 bases, in that order; junction bases with no gene match: 7. The CDR3 spans 14 residues. CDR1 and CDR2 from the germline V gene are MNHEY and SMNVEV (reference sequence).